The sequence of this TCR beta chain was determined in a study of control samples from healthy donors and cancer patients. Germline loops: CDR1 ENHRY, CDR2 SYGVKD. The CDR3 is 13 amino acids. With 2 bases removed from V and 6 bases from J, the gap between germline ends came to 9 bases. Data came from immunoSEQ multiplex PCR; TCRdb stores just in-frame clones and leaves some out. This sample carries roughly 32,000 clones, roughly nine tenths of them seen once, and the ten largest clones take about 1.6%. Input material: PBMCs. V gene TRBV10-3 combines with J gene TRBJ2-3; a weak D match, TRBD2 (5 bases). This receptor was identified in a woman in her thirties or forties with lung cancer. CDR3 coding DNA: TGTGCCATCAGTGAGCTGGACTGGGATACGCAGTATTTT. Protein: CAISELDWDTQYF.